This is a list of T cell receptor beta chains from one sample in a study of OX40 agonist ivuxolimab in advanced cancers. Assay: immunoSEQ multiplex PCR; the TCRdb copy retains only in-frame clones and omits some. The sample consists of under 25,000 clones, 80% to 90% of them appearing once. The sample was CD4+ or CD8+ T cells sorted from blood, taken in a trial of the OX40 agonist ivuxolimab. Source of these receptors: an adult with an advanced solid tumor such as melanoma, head and neck, liver or kidney cancer. Each CDR3 is given with its conserved first and last residue. The D gene is left open where the match is weak. Size is stated for part of the rows, as once, few or many counts, or as a class when the clone is expanded.

v_call,clone_size,j_call,d_call,cdr3_aa,cdr3_nt
TRBV19,.,TRBJ2-1,.,CASTPGFYNEQFF,TGTGCCAGTACCCCGGGATTCTACAATGAGCAGTTCTTC
TRBV19,.,TRBJ2-7,TRBD2,CASSINGASGSYEQYF,TGTGCCAGTAGTATCAATGGGGCTAGCGGGAGCTACGAGCAGTACTTC
TRBV28,.,TRBJ1-1,.,CASSLYGDTEAFF,TGTGCCAGCAGTTTATATGGGGACACTGAAGCTTTCTTT
TRBV7-3,.,TRBJ2-3,TRBD1,CASSPGQASTDTQYF,TGTGCCAGCAGCCCGGGACAGGCTAGCACAGATACGCAGTATTTT
TRBV27,.,TRBJ2-1,.,CASSPQKVQFF,TGTGCCAGCAGTCCCCAGAAAGTTCAGTTCTTC
TRBV6-1,.,TRBJ2-7,.,CASSNPGYEQYF,TGTGCCAGCAGCAACCCAGGGTACGAGCAGTACTTC
TRBV5-4,.,TRBJ2-7,.,CASSLFGSGTYEQYF,TGTGCCAGCAGCTTGTTCGGGAGTGGCACCTACGAGCAGTACTTC
TRBV19,.,TRBJ1-3,.,CASSIGTSPGNTIYF,TGTGCCAGTAGTATCGGGACGAGTCCTGGAAACACCATATATTTT
TRBV5-4,.,TRBJ2-7,TRBD2,CASSPLGLGAGGFYEQYF,TGTGCCAGCAGCCCTCTTGGTCTTGGGGCGGGAGGGTTTTACGAGCAGTACTTC
TRBV6-5,.,TRBJ2-7,.,CASSWFSGGTYEQYF,TGTGCCAGCAGTTGGTTTTCTGGGGGTACCTACGAGCAGTACTTC
TRBV10-3,.,TRBJ2-7,TRBD2,CAISEVKREGPYEQYF,TGTGCCATCAGTGAAGTCAAGCGGGAGGGCCCCTACGAGCAGTACTTC
TRBV6-4,.,TRBJ1-5,.,CASSESASNQPQHF,TGTGCCAGCAGTGAATCTGCCAGCAATCAGCCCCAGCATTTT
TRBV27,.,TRBJ2-1,TRBD2,CASSLSGGPGLADYNEQFF,TGTGCCAGCAGTTTATCAGGGGGGCCGGGACTAGCGGACTACAATGAGCAGTTCTTC
TRBV4-1,few,TRBJ1-1,.,CASSQDGYRVNTEAFF,TGCGCCAGCAGCCAGGATGGGTACAGGGTGAACACTGAAGCTTTCTTT
TRBV6-5,.,TRBJ2-7,.,CASSYEVRGTREQYF,TGTGCCAGCAGTTACGAGGTCAGGGGAACTCGAGAGCAGTACTTC
TRBV28,.,TRBJ2-7,TRBD2,CASSSYGRADEQYF,TGTGCCAGCAGCTCATACGGGAGGGCGGACGAGCAGTACTTC
TRBV13,.,TRBJ1-3,.,CASSLMGPGGSGNTIYF,TGTGCCAGCAGCTTGATGGGACCGGGGGGCTCTGGAAACACCATATATTTT
TRBV9,.,TRBJ2-1,.,CASSAEDSSYNEQFF,TGTGCCAGCAGCGCCGAGGACAGCTCCTACAATGAGCAGTTCTTC
TRBV28,.,TRBJ1-5,.,CASRSGLQLSNQPQHF,TGTGCCAGCAGATCAGGGCTACAACTTAGCAATCAGCCCCAGCATTTT
TRBV15,.,TRBJ2-1,.,CATSPLGDEQFF,TGTGCCACCAGCCCCCTGGGCGATGAGCAGTTCTTC
TRBV6-4,.,TRBJ2-3,TRBD2,CASSDSAGGSTDTQYF,TGTGCCAGCAGTGACTCGGCGGGAGGTAGCACAGATACGCAGTATTTT
TRBV27,.,TRBJ1-1,.,CASSLSSRTEAFF,TGTGCCAGCAGTTTAAGTTCCCGGACTGAAGCTTTCTTT
TRBV28,.,TRBJ2-7,.,CASTLGRGVSYGQYF,TGTGCCAGCACCCTGGGACGAGGGGTGTCCTACGGGCAGTACTTC
TRBV28,.,TRBJ2-7,.,CASSFVGGEQYF,TGTGCCAGCAGTTTCGTCGGAGGGGAGCAGTACTTC
TRBV28,.,TRBJ1-1,.,CASWNRAQRPLQAFF,TGTGCCAGCTGGAATCGGGCCCAGAGGCCTTTACAAGCTTTCTTT
TRBV5-1,.,TRBJ2-5,.,CASSLDGLRRETQYF,TGCGCCAGCAGCTTGGACGGCCTGAGGAGGGAGACCCAGTACTTC
TRBV5-6,.,TRBJ2-3,TRBD2,CASSLAGTSGRGTDTQYF,TGTGCCAGCAGCTTGGCCGGGACTAGCGGGAGAGGCACAGATACGCAGTATTTT
TRBV4-1,.,TRBJ2-7,TRBD1,CASSQRDRVPEQYF,TGCGCCAGCAGCCAACGGGACAGGGTTCCCGAGCAGTACTTC
TRBV7-9,.,TRBJ1-1,TRBD1,CASRPTGEGTEAFF,TGTGCCAGCAGGCCCACAGGGGAGGGCACTGAAGCTTTCTTT
TRBV4-1,.,TRBJ1-4,.,CASSYQGSNEKLFF,TGCGCCAGCAGCTACCAGGGGTCTAATGAAAAACTGTTTTTT
TRBV6-1,.,TRBJ2-7,.,CASRAPSSYEQYF,TGTGCCAGCAGAGCGCCGAGCTCCTACGAGCAGTACTTC
TRBV30,.,TRBJ2-7,TRBD1,CAWRDRFVSEQYF,TGTGCCTGGAGGGACAGGTTCGTCTCCGAGCAGTACTTC
TRBV14,few,TRBJ2-1,.,CASSQDRFQSPNLYNEQFF,TGTGCCAGCAGCCAAGATCGGTTCCAGTCACCGAATCTGTACAATGAGCAGTTCTTC
TRBV2,.,TRBJ2-3,TRBD2,CASIGLAGGPKEGDTQYF,TGTGCCAGCATAGGGCTAGCGGGAGGGCCAAAGGAAGGAGATACGCAGTATTTT
TRBV7-9,medium-sized,TRBJ2-1,TRBD1,CASRPGQGPNEQFF,TGTGCCAGCAGGCCCGGACAGGGTCCTAATGAGCAGTTCTTC
TRBV27,.,TRBJ2-7,.,CASSAGTSQMDEQYF,TGTGCCAGCAGTGCAGGGACTTCTCAGATGGACGAGCAGTACTTC
TRBV27,.,TRBJ2-7,.,CASSLLGTTSYEQYF,TGTGCCAGCAGTTTACTGGGCACGACATCCTACGAGCAGTACTTC
TRBV19,.,TRBJ2-7,TRBD1,CASSPGQAYEQYF,TGTGCCAGTAGCCCGGGACAGGCCTACGAGCAGTACTTC